This entry describes one T cell receptor beta chain. These data are taken from a study of cytotoxic CD8 clonotypes in ibrutinib-treated CLL. About the research overall: Response was recorded as partial in some 24 patients and complete in 2; at median 68 months, approximately 14 remained remitted and approximately 12 had progressed.

Method: immunoSEQ multiplex PCR; TCRdb's copy keeps in-frame clones and lacks some. The table lists about 22,000 clones, 78% of them singletons. Losses at the gene ends were 2 bases for V and 4 bases for J; bases not matched to a gene: 7. Germline-derived CDR1 and CDR2 are SGHTA and FQGNSA. The CDR3 extends over 16 amino acids. The chain carries TRBV7-2 and TRBJ2-5, with 10 bases lining up with TRBD2. The TCR was taken from a human donor with chronic lymphocytic leukemia. This specimen consisted of PBMCs, obtained before ibrutinib treatment. The CDR3 reads CASSLRGSGRAETQYF. CDR3 coding DNA: TGTGCCAGCAGCTTACGGGGAAGCGGGAGGGCAGAGACCCAGTACTTC.